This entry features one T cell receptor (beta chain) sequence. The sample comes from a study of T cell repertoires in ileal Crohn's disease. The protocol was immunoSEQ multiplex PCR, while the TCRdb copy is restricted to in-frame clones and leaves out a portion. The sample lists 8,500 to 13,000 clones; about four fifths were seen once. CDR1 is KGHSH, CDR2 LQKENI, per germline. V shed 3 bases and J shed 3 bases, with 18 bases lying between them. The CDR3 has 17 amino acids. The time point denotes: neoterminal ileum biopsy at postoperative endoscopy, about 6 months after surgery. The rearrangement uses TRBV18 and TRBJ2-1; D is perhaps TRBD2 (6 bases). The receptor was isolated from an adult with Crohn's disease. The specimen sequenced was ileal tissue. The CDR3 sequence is CASSPNTGTLSYNEQFF. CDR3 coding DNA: TGTGCCAGCTCACCCAACACCGGGACTCTTAGCTACAATGAGCAGTTCTTC.